In this sample, the clone carrying this T cell receptor beta chain turned up many times. The target antigen is unknown. This sample is drawn from a study of neurological immune-mediated disorders. Time point described: longitudinal time-point 2. Source material was 2 million unsorted PBMCs, stored at -80 °C in RNAlater. Study-wide results and limits: The absence of any CDR3 amino acid sequence shared by expanded clones across subjects suggests that repertoires were private in all groups.

TCRdb ran MiXCR on the 5' RACE reads and lists one entry per CDR3 protein. The sample records roughly 48,000 distinct CDR3 sequences, under 15% being singletons. In germline, CDR1 is DFQATT, CDR2 SNEGSKA (reference sequence). The CDR3 sequence is 13 residues long. Trimming removed 2 bases from V and 0 bases from J, with 7 bases in between. The rearrangement links TRBV20-1 to TRBJ1-1; weak D call: TRBD1 (6 bases). The receptor was derived from a male donor with HTLV-1-associated myelopathy (HAM/TSP). Sequenced input: PBMCs. The CDR3 loop reads CSARNRVNTEAFF. Written as DNA, the CDR3 is TGCAGTGCTAGAAACAGGGTGAACACTGAAGCTTTCTTT.